The clone carrying this T cell receptor beta chain was detected ten times or more. The V end lost 4 bases, the J end lost 2 bases, and 2 bases lay between the germline ends. Germline V lookup: CDR1 SGHAT, CDR2 FQNNGV. The CDR3 runs to 11 residues. This sample was included in a study of early T cells in non-severe SARS-CoV-2 infection. Each cDNA molecule carried a unique molecular identifier. Using its own MiXCR run on the 5' RACE reads, TCRdb lists one record per CDR3 protein. The table lists fewer than 90,000 distinct CDR3 sequences, 13% to 15% of them singletons. The source of this sequence is an adult who was a healthcare worker with PCR-confirmed SARS-CoV-2 infection or an uninfected control (not recorded which). Sequenced: whole blood. The gene calls are TRBV11-2 and TRBJ2-5, with D unresolved. The CDR3 coding sequence is TGTGCCAGCAGCTCACAAGAGACCCAGTACTTC. Protein sequence: CASSSQETQYF.